A single TCR beta chain is shown here with its context. Its antigen is currently unknown. The PCR made use of 60 Vbeta and 13 Jbeta primers. Sequencing used immunoSEQ multiplex PCR; TCRdb keeps in-frame clones, though not all of them. The sample consists of 200,000 to 250,000 clones, approximately 80% of them appearing once. This record belongs to a study of cytomegalovirus exposure and HLA in healthy donors. Study-wide points: Association of a missense DCLRE1C variant with TCR beta V- and J-gene trimming was reported in a later analysis. There were reportedly fewer N-insertions in an Asian-associated ancestry cluster than the roughly 610-donor mean, in a later analysis. V segments that were indistinguishable, TRBV6-2 and TRBV6-3 among them, were omitted from analysis. In a later analysis, specific HLA alleles were associated with around 17,000 TCR beta sequences at a 0.05 false discovery rate.

This CDR3 is built from 15 residues. CDR1 and CDR2 (germline): MNHNS, SASEGT. V was pared by 7 bases and J by 2 bases, with 9 bases of the junction left unmatched. This TCR derives from a male donor in good health and CMV-seronegative. The chain couples TRBV6-1 to TRBJ2-3; the match to TRBD1 covers 7 bases. The sequenced sample was PBMCs. CDR3 DNA: TGTGCCAGCAAATGGGACGACAGGGCCACAGATACGCAGTATTTT. Protein: CASKWDDRATDTQYF.